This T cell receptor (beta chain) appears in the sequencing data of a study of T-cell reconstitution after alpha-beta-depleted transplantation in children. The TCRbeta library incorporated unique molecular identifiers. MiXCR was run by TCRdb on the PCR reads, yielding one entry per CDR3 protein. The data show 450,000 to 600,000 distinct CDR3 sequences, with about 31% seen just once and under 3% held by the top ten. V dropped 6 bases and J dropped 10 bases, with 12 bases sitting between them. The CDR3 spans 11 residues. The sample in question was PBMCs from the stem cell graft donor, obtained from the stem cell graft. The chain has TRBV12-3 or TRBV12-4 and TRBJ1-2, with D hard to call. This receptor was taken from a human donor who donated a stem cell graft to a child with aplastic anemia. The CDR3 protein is CASRSSPPYTF. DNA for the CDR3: TGTGCCAGCAGGTCCTCTCCCCCCTACACCTTC.